This TCR beta chain was sequenced during a study of control samples from healthy donors and cancer patients. This clone has a single count. Germline values: CDR1 SGHNT, CDR2 YYREEE (reference sequence). Trimming cost V 1 base and J 10 bases; bases outside gene matches: 10. There are 17 residues in the CDR3. Data came from immunoSEQ multiplex PCR; TCRdb stores just in-frame clones and leaves some out. Found here are 70,000 to 100,000 clones, roughly nine tenths of them singletons; the top ten hold less than 9%. The receptor comes from a woman aged 55-69 years in good health. Sequenced sample: blood. This sequence joins TRBV5-4 and TRBJ2-1; 14 nucleotides align to TRBD2. The CDR3 is CASSLPGLAGVLKEQFF. CDR3 DNA sequence: TGTGCCAGCAGCTTGCCGGGACTAGCGGGGGTTTTGAAGGAGCAGTTCTTC.